This T cell receptor (beta chain) was captured by sequencing in a study of Ad26.COV2.S vaccination and SARS-CoV-2 variants. Overall study results and limits: Those who received vaccine or placebo ended up with similar non-spike TCR breadth.

Trimming left V 7 bases short and J 0 bases short, with 10 bases between. The CDR3 has 14 amino acids. Germline CDR1 is LNHDA and CDR2 is SQIVND (reference sequence). Clones were sequenced by immunoSEQ multiplex PCR, and TCRdb holds only the in-frame ones, with some missing. Of about 400,000 clones detected, more than 75% appear once; the ten largest clones hold 3.6%. The treatment was: some 19 received Ad26.COV2.S at low or high dose, single or two shots; five or six received placebo; per-sample allocation not given. Sampling happened 63 days after the first vaccine or placebo injection. This clone was seen a few times. Its antigen is not identified.

This receptor was identified in a person aged 18-60 years who received the Ad26.COV2.S COVID-19 vaccine or a placebo. The specimen comprised peripheral blood, sampled in a trial of Ad26.COV2.S vaccine versus placebo. The rearrangement joins TRBV19 to TRBJ1-3; D remains ambiguous. CDR3 sequence reads: CASMIGSSGNTIYF. CDR3 bases: TGTGCCAGTATGATCGGGTCCTCTGGAAACACCATATATTTT.